The rows below give T cell receptor beta chains drawn from one sample of a study of shared clonotypes between healthy human individuals. Some clones are missing from TCRdb's copy, which holds only in-frame ones; the method was immunoSEQ multiplex PCR. The repertoire holds approximately 940,000 clones, with 76% as singletons. The sample consisted of memory CD4+ T cells sorted from blood. These receptors came from a man between 18 and 29 years old in good health. The CDR3 runs from the conserved cysteine through the conserved F or W. D genes are given only for firm matches. Not all rows give a size; the values are once, few, many and, for expanded clones, a class.

clone size: -; V gene: TRBV5-6; D gene: -; J gene: TRBJ1-2; CDR3 DNA: TGTGCCAGCAGCTCTACCGTCGGGGACACCTTC; CDR3 protein: CASSSTVGDTF
clone size: many; V gene: TRBV5-8; D gene: -; J gene: TRBJ1-3; CDR3 DNA: TGTGCCAGCAGCGTGGGACAACCGCACTCTGGAAACACCATATATTTT; CDR3 protein: CASSVGQPHSGNTIYF
clone size: -; V gene: TRBV27; D gene: -; J gene: TRBJ1-6; CDR3 DNA: TGTGCCAGCAGTCTACAGGGATCCTATAATTCACCCCTCCACTTT; CDR3 protein: CASSLQGSYNSPLHF
clone size: -; V gene: TRBV19; D gene: TRBD1; J gene: TRBJ1-1; CDR3 DNA: TGTGCCAGTAGTATAGACCGGGCAGGGGGAAGTTCTGCCACTGAAGCTTTCTTT; CDR3 protein: CASSIDRAGGSSATEAFF
clone size: many; V gene: TRBV7-2; D gene: TRBD2; J gene: TRBJ2-2; CDR3 DNA: TGTGCCAGCAGCTTACTAGCGGGAGGGCCCGGGGAGCTGTTTTTT; CDR3 protein: CASSLLAGGPGELFF
clone size: -; V gene: TRBV25-1; D gene: TRBD1; J gene: TRBJ1-2; CDR3 DNA: TGTGCCAGCAGTGACCCCGGGACAGGGGCACTCTATGGCTACACCTTC; CDR3 protein: CASSDPGTGALYGYTF
clone size: -; V gene: TRBV10-3; D gene: -; J gene: TRBJ2-3; CDR3 DNA: TGTGCCATCAGTGTAACAGATACGCAGTATTTT; CDR3 protein: CAISVTDTQYF
clone size: -; V gene: TRBV7-9; D gene: -; J gene: TRBJ1-4; CDR3 DNA: TGTGCCAGCAGCTTAAGGCTGACGGCCCTAGAAAAACTGTTTTTT; CDR3 protein: CASSLRLTALEKLFF
clone size: many; V gene: TRBV28; D gene: -; J gene: TRBJ1-1; CDR3 DNA: TGTGCCAGCAGTCTAGGGTACACTGAAGCTTTCTTT; CDR3 protein: CASSLGYTEAFF
clone size: -; V gene: TRBV21-1; D gene: -; J gene: TRBJ2-2; CDR3 DNA: TGTGCCAGCAGACCCACCGGGGAGCTGTTTTTT; CDR3 protein: CASRPTGELFF
clone size: -; V gene: TRBV10-2; D gene: TRBD1; J gene: TRBJ1-6; CDR3 DNA: TGCGCCAGCAGTGAGACAGGGGGAAGATCACCCCTCCACTTT; CDR3 protein: CASSETGGRSPLHF
clone size: -; V gene: TRBV6-6; D gene: -; J gene: TRBJ1-3; CDR3 DNA: TGTGCCAGCAGGGGGGCGGGCAGTGGAAACACCATATATTTT; CDR3 protein: CASRGAGSGNTIYF
clone size: -; V gene: TRBV18; D gene: TRBD1; J gene: TRBJ1-5; CDR3 DNA: TGTGCCAGCTCACCTCAGGGCAGGGGGGGATTCAATCAGCCCCAGCATTTT; CDR3 protein: CASSPQGRGGFNQPQHF
clone size: -; V gene: TRBV6-6; D gene: -; J gene: TRBJ2-1; CDR3 DNA: TGTGCCAGCAGGGACTGGGCGTGGGTGCAGTTCTTC; CDR3 protein: CASRDWAWVQFF
clone size: -; V gene: TRBV10-3; D gene: -; J gene: TRBJ2-7; CDR3 DNA: TGTGCCATCAGTGAGTCGGGACTTTCAGGATCCTACGAGCAGTACTTC; CDR3 protein: CAISESGLSGSYEQYF
clone size: -; V gene: TRBV7-6; D gene: -; J gene: TRBJ2-1; CDR3 DNA: TGTGCCAGCAGCCCCGGACTTGTCTATGAGCAGTTCTTC; CDR3 protein: CASSPGLVYEQFF
clone size: -; V gene: TRBV4-2; D gene: -; J gene: TRBJ1-2; CDR3 DNA: TGTGCCAGCAGCCAAGACGTTGACAGATCTAACTATGGCTACACCTTC; CDR3 protein: CASSQDVDRSNYGYTF
clone size: -; V gene: TRBV19; D gene: -; J gene: TRBJ1-4; CDR3 DNA: TGTGCCAGTACCCGGGGTGCAACTAATGAAAAACTGTTTTTT; CDR3 protein: CASTRGATNEKLFF